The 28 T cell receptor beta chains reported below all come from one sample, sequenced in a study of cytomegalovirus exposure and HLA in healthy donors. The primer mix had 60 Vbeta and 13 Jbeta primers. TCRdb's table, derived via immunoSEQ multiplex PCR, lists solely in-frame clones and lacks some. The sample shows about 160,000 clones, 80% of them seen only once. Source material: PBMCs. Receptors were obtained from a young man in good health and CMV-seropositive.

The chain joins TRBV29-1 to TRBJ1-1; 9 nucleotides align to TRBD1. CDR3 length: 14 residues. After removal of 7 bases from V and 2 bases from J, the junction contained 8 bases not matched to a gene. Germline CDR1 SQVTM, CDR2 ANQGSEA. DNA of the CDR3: TGCAGCGCAAAGGGACAGGGTTATAACACTGAAGCTTTCTTT. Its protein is CSAKGQGYNTEAFF.

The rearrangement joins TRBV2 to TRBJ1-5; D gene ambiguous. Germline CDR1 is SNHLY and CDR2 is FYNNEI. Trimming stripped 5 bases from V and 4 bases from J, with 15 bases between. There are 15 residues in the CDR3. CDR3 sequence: CASSSARGGNQPQHF. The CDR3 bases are TGTGCCAGCAGTTCCGCCCGGGGAGGAAATCAGCCCCAGCATTTT. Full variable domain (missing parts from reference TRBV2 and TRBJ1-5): EPEVTQTPSHQVTQMGQEVILRCVPISNHLYFYWYRQILGQKVEFLVSFYNNEISEKSEIFDDQFSVERPDGSNFTLKIRSTKLEDSAMYFCASSSARGGNQPQHFGDGTRLSIL.

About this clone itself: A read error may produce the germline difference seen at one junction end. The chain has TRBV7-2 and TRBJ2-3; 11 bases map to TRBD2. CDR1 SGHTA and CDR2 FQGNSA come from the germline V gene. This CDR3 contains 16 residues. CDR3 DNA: TGTGCCAGCAGCCTAGCACTAGCGGGGGGCACAGATACGCAGTATTTT. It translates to CASSLALAGGTDTQYF. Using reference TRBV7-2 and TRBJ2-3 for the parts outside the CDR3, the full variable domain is GAGVSQSPSNKVTEKGKDVELRCDPISGHTALYWYRQSLGQGLEFLIYFQGNSAPDKSGLPSDRFSAERTGGSVSTLTIQRTQQEDSAVYLCASSLALAGGTDTQYFGPGTRLTVL.

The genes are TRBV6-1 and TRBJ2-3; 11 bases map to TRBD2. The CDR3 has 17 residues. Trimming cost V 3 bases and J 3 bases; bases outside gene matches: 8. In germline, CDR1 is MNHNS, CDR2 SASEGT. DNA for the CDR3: TGTGCCAGCAGTGACCTACTAGCGGGAGTGTGGACAGATACGCAGTATTTT. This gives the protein CASSDLLAGVWTDTQYF.

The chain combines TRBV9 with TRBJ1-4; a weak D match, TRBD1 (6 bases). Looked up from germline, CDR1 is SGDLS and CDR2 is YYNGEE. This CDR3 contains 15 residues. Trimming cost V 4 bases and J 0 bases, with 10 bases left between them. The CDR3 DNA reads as TGTGCCAGCAGCCCACGACAGGCAACTAATGAAAAACTGTTTTTT. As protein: CASSPRQATNEKLFF.

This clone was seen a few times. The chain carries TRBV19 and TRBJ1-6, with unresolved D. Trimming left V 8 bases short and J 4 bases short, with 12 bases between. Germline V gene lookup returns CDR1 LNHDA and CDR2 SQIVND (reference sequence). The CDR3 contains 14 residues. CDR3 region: CASSRNNYNSPLHF. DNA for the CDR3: TGTGCCAGTTCGAGGAACAATTATAATTCACCCCTCCACTTT.

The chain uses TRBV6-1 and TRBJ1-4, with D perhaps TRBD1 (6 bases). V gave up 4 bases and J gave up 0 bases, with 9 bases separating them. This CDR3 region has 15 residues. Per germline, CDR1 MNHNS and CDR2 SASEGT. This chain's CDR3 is CASSGQGTTNEKLFF. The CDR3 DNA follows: TGTGCCAGCAGTGGGCAGGGGACAACTAATGAAAAACTGTTTTTT.

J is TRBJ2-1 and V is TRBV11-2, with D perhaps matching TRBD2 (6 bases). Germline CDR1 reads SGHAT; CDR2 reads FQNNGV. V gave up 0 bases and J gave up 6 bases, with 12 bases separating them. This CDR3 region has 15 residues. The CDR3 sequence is CASSLDSLATNEQFF. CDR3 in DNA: TGTGCCAGCAGCTTAGATTCGCTAGCGACCAATGAGCAGTTCTTC.

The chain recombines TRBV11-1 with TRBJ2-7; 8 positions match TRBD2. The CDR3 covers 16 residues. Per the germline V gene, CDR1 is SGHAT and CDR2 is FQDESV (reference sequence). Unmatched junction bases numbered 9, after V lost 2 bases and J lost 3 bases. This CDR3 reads CASSLRIGAGVYEQYF. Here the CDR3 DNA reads TGTGCCAGCAGCTTAAGAATTGGAGCGGGGGTCTACGAGCAGTACTTC.

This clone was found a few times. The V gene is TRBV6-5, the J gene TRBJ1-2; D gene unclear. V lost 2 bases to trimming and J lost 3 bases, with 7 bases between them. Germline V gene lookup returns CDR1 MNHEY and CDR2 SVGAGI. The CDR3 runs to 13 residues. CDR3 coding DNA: TGTGCCAGCAGTTACCTGTCGGACTATGGCTACACCTTC. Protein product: CASSYLSDYGYTF.

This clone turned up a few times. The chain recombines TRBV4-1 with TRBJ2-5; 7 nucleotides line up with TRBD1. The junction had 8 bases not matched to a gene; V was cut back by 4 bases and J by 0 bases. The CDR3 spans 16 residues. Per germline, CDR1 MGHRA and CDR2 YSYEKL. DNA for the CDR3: TGCGCCAGCAGCCCTAGACAGGGCCGGTACCAAGAGACCCAGTACTTC. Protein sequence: CASSPRQGRYQETQYF.

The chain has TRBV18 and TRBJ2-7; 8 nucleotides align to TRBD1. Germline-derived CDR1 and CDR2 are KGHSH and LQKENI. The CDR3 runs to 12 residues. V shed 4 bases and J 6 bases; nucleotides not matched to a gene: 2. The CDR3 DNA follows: TGTGCCAGCTCACGCGACAGGGGCGAGCAGTACTTC. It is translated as CASSRDRGEQYF.

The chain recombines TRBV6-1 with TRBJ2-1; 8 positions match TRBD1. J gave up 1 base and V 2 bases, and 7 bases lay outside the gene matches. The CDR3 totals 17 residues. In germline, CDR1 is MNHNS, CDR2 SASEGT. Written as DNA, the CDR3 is TGTGCCAGCAGTGAAATGGCAGGGGGCGCATCCTACAATGAGCAGTTCTTC. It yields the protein CASSEMAGGASYNEQFF.

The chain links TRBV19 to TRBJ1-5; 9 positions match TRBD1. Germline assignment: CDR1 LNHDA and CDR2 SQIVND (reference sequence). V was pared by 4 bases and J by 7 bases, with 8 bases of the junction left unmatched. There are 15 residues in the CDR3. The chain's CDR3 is CASSKGQGRLQPQHF. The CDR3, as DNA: TGTGCCAGTAGTAAGGGACAGGGCCGCTTACAGCCCCAGCATTTT.

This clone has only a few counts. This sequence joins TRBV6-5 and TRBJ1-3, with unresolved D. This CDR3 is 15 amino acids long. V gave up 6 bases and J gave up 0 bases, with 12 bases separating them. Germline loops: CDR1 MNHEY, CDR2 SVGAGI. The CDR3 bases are TGTGCCAGCAGCCCAGCGGGTAACTCTGGAAACACCATATATTTT. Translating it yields CASSPAGNSGNTIYF.

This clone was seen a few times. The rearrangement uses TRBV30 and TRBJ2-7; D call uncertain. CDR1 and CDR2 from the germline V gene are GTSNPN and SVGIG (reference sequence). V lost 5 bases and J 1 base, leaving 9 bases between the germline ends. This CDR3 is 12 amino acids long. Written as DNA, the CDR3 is TGTGCCTGGGAAACTGGTTCCTACGAGCAGTACTTC. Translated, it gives CAWETGSYEQYF.

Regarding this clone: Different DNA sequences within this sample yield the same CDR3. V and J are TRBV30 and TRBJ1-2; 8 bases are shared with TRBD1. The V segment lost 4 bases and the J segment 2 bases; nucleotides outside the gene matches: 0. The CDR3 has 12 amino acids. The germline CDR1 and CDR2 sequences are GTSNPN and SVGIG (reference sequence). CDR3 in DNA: TGTGCCTGGACAGGGGGCAACTATGGCTACACCTTC. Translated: CAWTGGNYGYTF. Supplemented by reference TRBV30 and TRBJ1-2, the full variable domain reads SQTIHQWPATLVQPVGSPLSLECTVEGTSNPNLYWYRQAAGRGLQLLFYSVGIGQISSEVPQNLSASRPQDRQFILSSKKLLLSDSGFYLCAWTGGNYGYTFGSGTRLTVV.

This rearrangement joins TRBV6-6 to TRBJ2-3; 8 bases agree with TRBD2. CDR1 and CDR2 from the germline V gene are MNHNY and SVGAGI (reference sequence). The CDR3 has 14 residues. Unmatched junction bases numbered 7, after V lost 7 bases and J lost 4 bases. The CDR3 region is CASTGGRRADTQYF. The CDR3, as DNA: TGTGCCAGCACAGGCGGGAGGCGGGCAGATACGCAGTATTTT.

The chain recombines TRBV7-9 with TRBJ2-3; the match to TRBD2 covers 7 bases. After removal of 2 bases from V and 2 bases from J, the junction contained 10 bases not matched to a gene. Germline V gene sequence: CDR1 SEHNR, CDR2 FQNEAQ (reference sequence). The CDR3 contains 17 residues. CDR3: CASSLPHRGRVTDTQYF. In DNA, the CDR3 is TGTGCCAGCAGCTTACCCCACCGCGGGAGAGTCACAGATACGCAGTATTTT.

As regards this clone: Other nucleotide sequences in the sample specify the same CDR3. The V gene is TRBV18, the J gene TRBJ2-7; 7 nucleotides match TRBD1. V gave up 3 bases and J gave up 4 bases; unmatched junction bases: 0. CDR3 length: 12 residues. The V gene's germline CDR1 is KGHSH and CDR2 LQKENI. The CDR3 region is CASSPTGYEQYF. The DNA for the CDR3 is TGTGCCAGCTCACCGACAGGGTACGAGCAGTACTTC.

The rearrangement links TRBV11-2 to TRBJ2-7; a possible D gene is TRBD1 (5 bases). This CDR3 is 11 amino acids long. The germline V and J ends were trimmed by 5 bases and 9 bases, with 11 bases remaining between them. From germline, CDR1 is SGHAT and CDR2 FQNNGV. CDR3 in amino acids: CASSLMGRQYF. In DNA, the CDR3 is TGTGCCAGCAGCCTCATGGGGCGGCAGTACTTC.

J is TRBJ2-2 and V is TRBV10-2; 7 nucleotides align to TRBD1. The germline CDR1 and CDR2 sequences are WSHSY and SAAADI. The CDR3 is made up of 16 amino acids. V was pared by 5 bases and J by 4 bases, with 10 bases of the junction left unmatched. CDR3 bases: TGCGCCAGCAGTATACTCGGACAGGTGGGCACCGGGGAGCTGTTTTTT. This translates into CASSILGQVGTGELFF.

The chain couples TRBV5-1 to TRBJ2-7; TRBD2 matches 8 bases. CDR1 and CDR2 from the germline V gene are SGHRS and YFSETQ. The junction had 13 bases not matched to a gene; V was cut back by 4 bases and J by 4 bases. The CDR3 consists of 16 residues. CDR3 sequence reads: CASSPDGTSRRYEQYF. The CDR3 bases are TGCGCCAGCAGCCCGGACGGGACTAGTCGGCGGTACGAGCAGTACTTC.

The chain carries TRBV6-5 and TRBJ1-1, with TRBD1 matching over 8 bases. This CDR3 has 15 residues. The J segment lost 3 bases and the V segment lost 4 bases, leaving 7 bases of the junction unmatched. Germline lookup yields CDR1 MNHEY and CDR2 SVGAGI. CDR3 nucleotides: TGTGCCAGCAGTTGGACAGGGTGGGGAGACACTGAAGCTTTCTTT. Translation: CASSWTGWGDTEAFF.

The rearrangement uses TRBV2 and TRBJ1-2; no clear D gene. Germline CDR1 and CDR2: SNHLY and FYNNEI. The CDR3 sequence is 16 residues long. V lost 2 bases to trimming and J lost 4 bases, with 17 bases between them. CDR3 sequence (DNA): TGTGCCAGCAGTGAAAGCTTGGGCCAAGGTAGCTATGGCTACACCTTC. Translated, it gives CASSESLGQGSYGYTF.

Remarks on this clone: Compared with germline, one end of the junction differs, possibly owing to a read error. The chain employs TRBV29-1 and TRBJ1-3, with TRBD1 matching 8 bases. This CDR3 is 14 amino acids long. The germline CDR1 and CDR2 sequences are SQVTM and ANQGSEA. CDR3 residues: CSVSGGAFGNTIYF. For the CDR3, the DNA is TGTAGCGTGTCAGGGGGCGCTTTTGGAAACACCATATATTTT.

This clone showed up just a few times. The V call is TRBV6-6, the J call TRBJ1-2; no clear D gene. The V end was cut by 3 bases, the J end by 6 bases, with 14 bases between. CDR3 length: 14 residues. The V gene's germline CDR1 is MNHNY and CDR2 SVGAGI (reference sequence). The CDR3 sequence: CASSYNPSTDGYTF. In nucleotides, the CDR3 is TGTGCCAGCAGTTATAATCCATCAACGGATGGCTACACCTTC.

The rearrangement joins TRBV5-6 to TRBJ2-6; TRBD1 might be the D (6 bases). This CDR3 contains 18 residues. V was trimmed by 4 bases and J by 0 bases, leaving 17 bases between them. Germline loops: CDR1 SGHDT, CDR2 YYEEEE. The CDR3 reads CASSRYRTALSGANVLTF. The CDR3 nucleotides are TGTGCCAGCAGCCGGTACAGGACAGCGCTCTCTGGGGCCAACGTCCTGACTTTC.